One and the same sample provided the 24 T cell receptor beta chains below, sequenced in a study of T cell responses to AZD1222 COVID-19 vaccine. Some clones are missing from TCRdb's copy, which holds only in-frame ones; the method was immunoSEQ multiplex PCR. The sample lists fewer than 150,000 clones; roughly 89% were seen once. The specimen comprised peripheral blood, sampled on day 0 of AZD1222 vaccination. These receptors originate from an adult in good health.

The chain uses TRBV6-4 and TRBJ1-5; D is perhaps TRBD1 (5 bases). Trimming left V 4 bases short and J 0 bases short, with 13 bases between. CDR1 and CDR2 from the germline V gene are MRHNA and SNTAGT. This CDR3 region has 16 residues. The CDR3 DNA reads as TGTGCCAGCAGTGCCCCGGGGGGGTATAGCAATCAGCCCCAGCATTTT. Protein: CASSAPGGYSNQPQHF.

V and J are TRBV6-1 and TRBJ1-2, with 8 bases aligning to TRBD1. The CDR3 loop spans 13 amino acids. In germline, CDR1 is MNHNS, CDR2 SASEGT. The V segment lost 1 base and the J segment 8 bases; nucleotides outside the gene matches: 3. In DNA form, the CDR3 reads TGTGCCAGCAGTGAAGGGACAGGGTGGGGCTACACCTTC. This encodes CASSEGTGWGYTF.

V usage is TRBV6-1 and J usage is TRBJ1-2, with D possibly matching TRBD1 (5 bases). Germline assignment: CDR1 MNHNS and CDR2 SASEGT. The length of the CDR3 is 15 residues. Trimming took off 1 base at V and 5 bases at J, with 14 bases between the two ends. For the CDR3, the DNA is TGTGCCAGCAGTGAAGTAGGAGGGGAAGAGTATGGCTACACCTTC. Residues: CASSEVGGEEYGYTF.

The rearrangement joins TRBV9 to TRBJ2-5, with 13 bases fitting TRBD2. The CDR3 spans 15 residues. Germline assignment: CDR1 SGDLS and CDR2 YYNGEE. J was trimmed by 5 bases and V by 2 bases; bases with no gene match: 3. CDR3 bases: TGTGCCAGCAGCGTCGGACTAGCGGGAGTTGAGACCCAGTACTTC. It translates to CASSVGLAGVETQYF.

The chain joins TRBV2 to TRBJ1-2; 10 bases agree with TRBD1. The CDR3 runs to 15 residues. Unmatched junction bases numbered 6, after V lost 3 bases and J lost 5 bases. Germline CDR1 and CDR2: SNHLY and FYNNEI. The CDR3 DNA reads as TGTGCCAGCAGTGAGGGTGACAGGGGGCCTTATGGCTACACCTTC. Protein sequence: CASSEGDRGPYGYTF.

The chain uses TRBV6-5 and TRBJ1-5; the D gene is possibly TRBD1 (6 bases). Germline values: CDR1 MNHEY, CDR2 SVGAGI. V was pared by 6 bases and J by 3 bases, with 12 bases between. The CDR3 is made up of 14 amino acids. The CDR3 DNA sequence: TGTGCCAGCAGCCTACAGGGACTCAATCAGCCCCAGCATTTT. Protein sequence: CASSLQGLNQPQHF.

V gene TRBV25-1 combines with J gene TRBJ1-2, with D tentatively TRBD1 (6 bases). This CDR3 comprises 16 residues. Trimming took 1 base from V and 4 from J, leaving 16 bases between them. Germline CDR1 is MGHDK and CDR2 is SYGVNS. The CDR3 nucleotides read TGTGCCAGCAGTGAATCAGGGGTAACGGGGATCTATGGCTACACCTTC. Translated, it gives CASSESGVTGIYGYTF.

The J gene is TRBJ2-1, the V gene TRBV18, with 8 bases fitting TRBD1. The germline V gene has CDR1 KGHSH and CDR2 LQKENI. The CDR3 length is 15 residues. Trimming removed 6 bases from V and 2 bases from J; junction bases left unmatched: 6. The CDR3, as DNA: TGTGCCAGCTCCCCGGGACAGGCGACCTACAATGAGCAGTTCTTC. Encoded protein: CASSPGQATYNEQFF.

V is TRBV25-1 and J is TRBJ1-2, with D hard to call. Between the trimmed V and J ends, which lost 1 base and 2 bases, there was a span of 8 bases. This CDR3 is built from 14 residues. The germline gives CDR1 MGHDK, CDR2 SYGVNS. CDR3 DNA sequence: TGTGCCAGCAGTGAATCGGGGTTAAACTATGGCTACACCTTC. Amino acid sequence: CASSESGLNYGYTF.

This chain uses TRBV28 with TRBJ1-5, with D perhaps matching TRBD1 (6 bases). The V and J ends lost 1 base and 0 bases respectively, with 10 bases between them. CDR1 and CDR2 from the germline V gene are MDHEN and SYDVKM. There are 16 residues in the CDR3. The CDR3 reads CASSLLSRGSNQPQHF. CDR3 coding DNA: TGTGCCAGCAGTTTATTAAGCAGGGGTAGCAATCAGCCCCAGCATTTT.

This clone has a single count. This CDR3 is CASSSPSLGAFF. The CDR3, as DNA: TGTGCCAGCAGCTCACCGTCTCTCGGCGCTTTCTTT. This chain uses TRBV14 with TRBJ1-1, with D uncertain. Trimming shortened V by 5 bases and J by 11 bases, and 15 bases separated the two germline ends. This CDR3 contains 12 residues. Germline assignment: CDR1 SGHDN and CDR2 FVKESK.

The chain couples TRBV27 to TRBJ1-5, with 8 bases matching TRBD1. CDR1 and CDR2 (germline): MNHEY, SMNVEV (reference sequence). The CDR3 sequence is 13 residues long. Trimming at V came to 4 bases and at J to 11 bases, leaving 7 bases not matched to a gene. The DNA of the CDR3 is TGTGCCAGCAGTTCCGACAGGGGTAAGGCCCAGCATTTT. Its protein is CASSSDRGKAQHF.

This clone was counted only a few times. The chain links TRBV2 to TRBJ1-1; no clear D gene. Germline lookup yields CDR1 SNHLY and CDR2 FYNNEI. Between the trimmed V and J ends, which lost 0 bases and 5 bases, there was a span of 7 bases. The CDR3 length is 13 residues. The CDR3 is CASSEASQTEAFF. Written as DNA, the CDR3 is TGTGCCAGCAGTGAAGCGTCGCAGACTGAAGCTTTCTTT.

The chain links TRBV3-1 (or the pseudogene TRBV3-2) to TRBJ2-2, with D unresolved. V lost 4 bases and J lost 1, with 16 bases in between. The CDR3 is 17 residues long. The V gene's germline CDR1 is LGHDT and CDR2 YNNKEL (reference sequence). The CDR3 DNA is TGTGCCAGCAGCCGGAGTCTAGGAACAGTGAACACCGGGGAGCTGTTTTTT. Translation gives CASSRSLGTVNTGELFF.

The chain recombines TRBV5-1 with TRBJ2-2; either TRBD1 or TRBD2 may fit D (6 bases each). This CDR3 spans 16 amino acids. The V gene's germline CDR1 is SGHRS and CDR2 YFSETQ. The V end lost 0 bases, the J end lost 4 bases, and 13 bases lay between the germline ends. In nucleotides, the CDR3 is TGCGCCAGCAGCTTGGCCCCCAGGGGAGGCACCGGGGAGCTGTTTTTT. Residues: CASSLAPRGGTGELFF.

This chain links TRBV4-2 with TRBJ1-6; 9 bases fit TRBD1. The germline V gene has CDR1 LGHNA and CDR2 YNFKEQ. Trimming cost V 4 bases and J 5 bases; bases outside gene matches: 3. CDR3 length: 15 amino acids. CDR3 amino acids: CASSRDRADNSPLHF. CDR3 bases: TGTGCCAGCAGCCGGGACAGGGCTGATAATTCACCCCTCCACTTT.

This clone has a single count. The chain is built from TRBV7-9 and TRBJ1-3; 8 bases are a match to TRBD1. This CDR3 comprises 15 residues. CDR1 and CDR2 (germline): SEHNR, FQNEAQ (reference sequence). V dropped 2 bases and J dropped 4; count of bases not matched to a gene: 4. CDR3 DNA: TGTGCCAGCAGCTTACTCGGACAGGGAGGAAACACCATATATTTT. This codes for CASSLLGQGGNTIYF.

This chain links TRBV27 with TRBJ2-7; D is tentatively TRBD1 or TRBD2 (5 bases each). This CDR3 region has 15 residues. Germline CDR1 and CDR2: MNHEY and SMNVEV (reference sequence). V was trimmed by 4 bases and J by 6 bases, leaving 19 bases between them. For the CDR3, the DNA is TGTGCCAGCAGTTCCGCAGTCGGGGCCCCCGGCGAGCAGTACTTC. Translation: CASSSAVGAPGEQYF.

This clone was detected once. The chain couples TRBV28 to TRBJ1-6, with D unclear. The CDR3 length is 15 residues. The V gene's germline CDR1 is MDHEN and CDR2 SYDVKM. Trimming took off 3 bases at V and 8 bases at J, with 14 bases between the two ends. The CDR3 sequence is CASSLGGRSDSPLHF. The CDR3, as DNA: TGTGCCAGCAGTTTGGGAGGGAGGTCGGATTCACCCCTCCACTTT.

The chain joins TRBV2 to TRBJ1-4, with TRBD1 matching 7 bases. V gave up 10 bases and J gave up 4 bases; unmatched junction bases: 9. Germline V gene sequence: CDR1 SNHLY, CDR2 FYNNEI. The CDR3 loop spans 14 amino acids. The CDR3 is CAIRLGQDNEKLFF. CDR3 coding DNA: TGTGCCATACGATTAGGACAGGATAATGAAAAACTGTTTTTT. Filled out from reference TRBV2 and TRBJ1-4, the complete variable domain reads EPEVTQTPSHQVTQMGQEVILRCVPISNHLYFYWYRQILGQKVEFLVSFYNNEISEKSEIFDDQFSVERPDGSNFTLKIRSTKLEDSAMYFCAIRLGQDNEKLFFGSGTQLSVL.

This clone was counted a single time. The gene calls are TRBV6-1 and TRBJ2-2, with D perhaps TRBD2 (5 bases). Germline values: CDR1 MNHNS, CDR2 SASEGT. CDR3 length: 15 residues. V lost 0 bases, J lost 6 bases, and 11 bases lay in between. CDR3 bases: TGTGCCAGCAGTGAAGCGACCAGCGGTCCCGGGGAGCTGTTTTTT. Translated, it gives CASSEATSGPGELFF.

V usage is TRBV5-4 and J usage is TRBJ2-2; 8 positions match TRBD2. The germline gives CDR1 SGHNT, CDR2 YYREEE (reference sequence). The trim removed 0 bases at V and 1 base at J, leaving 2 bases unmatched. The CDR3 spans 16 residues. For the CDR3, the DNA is TGTGCCAGCAGCTTGGGGGGACTAGAGAACACCGGGGAGCTGTTTTTT. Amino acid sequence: CASSLGGLENTGELFF.

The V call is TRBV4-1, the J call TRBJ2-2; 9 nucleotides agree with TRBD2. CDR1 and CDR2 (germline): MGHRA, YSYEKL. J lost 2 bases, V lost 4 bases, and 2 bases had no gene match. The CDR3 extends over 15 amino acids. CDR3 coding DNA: TGCGCCAGCAGCCCTAGCGGGATCAACACCGGGGAGCTGTTTTTT. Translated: CASSPSGINTGELFF.

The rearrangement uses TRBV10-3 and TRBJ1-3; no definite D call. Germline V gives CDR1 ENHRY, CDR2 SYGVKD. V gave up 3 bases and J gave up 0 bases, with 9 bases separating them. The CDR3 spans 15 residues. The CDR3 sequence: CAISDGPTSGNTIYF. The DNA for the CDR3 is TGTGCCATCAGTGATGGACCGACCTCTGGAAACACCATATATTTT.